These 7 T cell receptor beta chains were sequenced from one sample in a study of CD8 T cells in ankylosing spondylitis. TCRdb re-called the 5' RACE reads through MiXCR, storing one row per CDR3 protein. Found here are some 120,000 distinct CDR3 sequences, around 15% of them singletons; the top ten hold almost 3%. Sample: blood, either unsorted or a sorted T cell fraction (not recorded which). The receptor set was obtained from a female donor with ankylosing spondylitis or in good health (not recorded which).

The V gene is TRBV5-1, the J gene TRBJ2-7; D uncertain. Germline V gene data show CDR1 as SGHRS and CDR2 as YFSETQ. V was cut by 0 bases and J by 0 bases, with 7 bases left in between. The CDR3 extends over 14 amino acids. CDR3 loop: CASSLGALSYEQYF. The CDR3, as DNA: TGCGCCAGCAGCTTGGGGGCCCTCTCCTACGAGCAGTACTTC.

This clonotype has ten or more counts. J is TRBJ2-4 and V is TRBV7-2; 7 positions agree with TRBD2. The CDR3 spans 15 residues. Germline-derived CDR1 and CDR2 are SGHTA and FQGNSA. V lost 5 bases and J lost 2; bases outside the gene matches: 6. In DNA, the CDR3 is TGTGCCAGCAGCCCGGGGAGGGCCACCAAAAACATTCAGTACTTC. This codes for CASSPGRATKNIQYF.

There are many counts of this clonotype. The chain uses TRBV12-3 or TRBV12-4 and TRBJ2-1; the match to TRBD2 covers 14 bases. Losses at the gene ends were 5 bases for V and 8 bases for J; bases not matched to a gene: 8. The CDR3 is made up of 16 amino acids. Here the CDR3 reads CASSRLAGGPKDEQFF. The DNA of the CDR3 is TGTGCCAGCAGTAGACTAGCGGGGGGGCCGAAGGATGAGCAGTTCTTC.

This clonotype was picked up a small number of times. CDR3 sequence: CASSAEDGYEQYF. Here the CDR3 DNA reads TGCGCCAGCAGCGCCGAGGATGGTTACGAGCAGTACTTC. The chain recombines TRBV5-1 with TRBJ2-7; D gene uncertain. Germline V gene sequence: CDR1 SGHRS, CDR2 YFSETQ. V was trimmed by 4 bases and J by 4 bases, leaving 12 bases between them. The CDR3 consists of 13 residues.

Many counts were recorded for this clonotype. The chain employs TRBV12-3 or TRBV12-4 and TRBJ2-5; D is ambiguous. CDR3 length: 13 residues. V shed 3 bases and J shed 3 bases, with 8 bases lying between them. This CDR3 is CASSFGPKETQYF. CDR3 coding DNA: TGTGCCAGCAGTTTTGGTCCAAAAGAGACCCAGTACTTC.

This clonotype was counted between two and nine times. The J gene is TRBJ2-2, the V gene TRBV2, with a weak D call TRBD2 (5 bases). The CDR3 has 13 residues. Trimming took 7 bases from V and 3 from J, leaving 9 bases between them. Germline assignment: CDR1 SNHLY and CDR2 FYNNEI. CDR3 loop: CASKTDYTGELFF. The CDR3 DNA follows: TGTGCCAGCAAGACGGACTACACCGGGGAGCTGTTTTTT.

The CDR3 DNA reads TGCGCCAGCAGCACGACTAGCGGGGGGGCTTTTTCCTACAATGAGCAGTTCTTC. It codes for CASSTTSGGAFSYNEQFF. The V and J genes are TRBV5-1 and TRBJ2-1; 14 bases are a match to TRBD2. CDR1 and CDR2 from the germline V gene are SGHRS and YFSETQ. The CDR3 extends over 18 amino acids. V lost 4 bases and J lost 1; bases outside the gene matches: 7.